The rows below give T cell receptor beta chains drawn from one sample of a study of regulatory T cells in long-lasting Graves disease. TCRdb reprocessed the multiplex PCR reads via MiXCR and lists one record per CDR3 protein. The table includes over 500,000 distinct CDR3 sequences, approximately 15% detected once. These records were also assigned to another study, of T cells in Graves' hyperthyroidism and ophthalmopathy.

The sample here was peripheral blood mononuclear cells (PBMCs), taken at new diagnosis, from a patient treated with antithyroid drugs. The source of these receptors is a woman in her twenties or thirties with Graves disease. Both conserved end residues are part of each CDR3. A D gene is named only where the DNA matches it firmly. Some rows mark clone size as missing; the rest say once, few, many or name a class of expanded clone.

j_gene | d_gene | abundance | v_gene | CDR3aa | CDR3nt
TRBJ1-6 | . | . | TRBV7-2 | CASSLSPDRSPLHF | TGTGCCAGCAGCTTATCTCCGGATAGATCACCCCTCCACTTT
TRBJ1-5 | TRBD1 | . | TRBV20-1 | CSARSTDRGFGNQPQHF | TGCAGTGCGCGATCGACGGACAGGGGATTTGGCAATCAGCCCCAGCATTTT
TRBJ1-1 | . | . | TRBV18 | CASSPDGAALLNTEAFF | TGTGCCAGCTCACCAGATGGGGCAGCACTATTGAACACTGAAGCTTTCTTT
TRBJ2-1 | . | . | TRBV11-2 | CASSQDGRRFNEQFF | TGCGCCAGCAGCCAAGACGGGCGTAGATTCAATGAGCAGTTCTTC
TRBJ2-2 | . | . | TRBV10-1 | CASSARRQANTGELFF | TGCGCCAGCAGTGCTCGTCGGCAAGCGAACACCGGGGAGCTGTTTTTT
TRBJ2-2 | . | . | TRBV20-1 | CSARDYSAVGELFF | TGCAGTGCTAGAGATTATTCGGCGGTCGGGGAGCTGTTTTTT
TRBJ2-2 | . | . | TRBV18 | CASSTSTTISRSTGELFF | TGTGCCAGCTCAACGTCTACGACAATCTCGCGGTCCACCGGGGAGCTGTTTTTT
TRBJ2-3 | . | many | TRBV28 | CASSMGDTDTQYF | TGTGCCAGCAGTATGGGCGACACAGATACGCAGTATTTT
TRBJ2-1 | TRBD1 | few | TRBV24-1 | CATGRQGHEQFF | TGTGCCACCGGACGACAGGGCCATGAGCAGTTCTTC
TRBJ2-7 | . | many | TRBV15 | CATKQGSGDEQYF | TGTGCCACCAAACAGGGTTCGGGCGACGAGCAGTACTTC
TRBJ2-1 | TRBD1 | . | TRBV5-1 | CASSLGTGGVNEQFF | TGCGCCAGCAGCTTGGGTACAGGGGGCGTCAATGAGCAGTTCTTC
TRBJ2-3 | . | many | TRBV7-3 | CASSFPETDTQYF | TGTGCCAGCAGCTTTCCAGAAACAGATACGCAGTATTTT
TRBJ1-1 | . | many | TRBV28 | CASISLGARNTEAFF | TGTGCCAGCATTTCGCTCGGGGCACGGAACACTGAAGCTTTCTTT
TRBJ1-1 | . | few | TRBV6-2/TRBV6-3 | CASSYSGAMNTEAFF | TGTGCCAGCAGTTACTCAGGGGCGATGAACACTGAAGCTTTCTTT
TRBJ2-3 | TRBD1 | once | TRBV9 | CASSVRQGMGADTQYF | TGTGCCAGCAGCGTAAGACAGGGAATGGGCGCAGATACGCAGTATTTT
TRBJ1-3 | TRBD1 | few | TRBV29-1 | CSVRDSRLGNTIYF | TGCAGCGTTAGGGACAGTCGCCTTGGAAACACCATATATTTT
TRBJ1-2 | . | . | TRBV20-1 | CSARGGVSGSISGYTF | TGCAGTGCTAGAGGCGGTGTCTCAGGGAGTATCTCTGGCTACACCTTC
TRBJ1-5 | . | few | TRBV28 | CASRSDKSILPQHF | TGTGCCAGCAGATCCGACAAAAGTATTCTTCCCCAGCATTTT
TRBJ2-7 | TRBD2 | few | TRBV6-1 | CASSPRAGVQYF | TGTGCCAGCAGTCCACGAGCGGGAGTACAGTACTTC
TRBJ2-4 | . | many | TRBV2 | CASSAGSKNIQYF | TGTGCCAGCAGTGCGGGGTCCAAAAACATTCAGTACTTC
TRBJ2-7 | . | few | TRBV6-9 | CASSYSPRLHEQYF | TGTGCCAGCAGTTACTCTCCTAGATTACACGAGCAGTACTTC
TRBJ1-4 | . | many | TRBV12-3/TRBV12-4 | CASSFTIVGWDRIF | TGTGCCAGCAGTTTTACTATCGTGGGGTGGGACCGGATTTTT
TRBJ1-1 | . | . | TRBV6-5 | CASSYYRRGDSYTEAFF | TGTGCCAGCAGTTATTATCGGAGAGGGGACTCCTACACTGAAGCTTTCTTT
TRBJ2-5 | . | few | TRBV20-1 | CSAREPGRNLVHAQYF | TGCAGTGCTAGAGAACCGGGACGGAACTTGGTCCACGCCCAGTACTTC
TRBJ2-7 | TRBD2 | many | TRBV7-8 | CASSLELARTYEQYF | TGTGCCAGCAGCTTAGAACTAGCGCGTACCTACGAGCAGTACTTC
TRBJ2-7 | . | many | TRBV6-1 | CASSTGTFYEQYF | TGTGCCAGCAGTACCGGGACATTTTACGAGCAGTACTTC
TRBJ2-7 | . | many | TRBV11-1 | CASSEATFSYEQYF | TGTGCCAGCAGCGAAGCGACTTTTAGCTACGAGCAGTACTTC
TRBJ1-1 | . | many | TRBV3-1 | CASSQGLSAFF | TGTGCCAGCAGCCAGGGATTAAGCGCTTTCTTT
TRBJ1-6 | TRBD1 | many | TRBV27 | CASSFRTGGDSPLHF | TGTGCCAGCAGTTTCAGGACAGGGGGCGATTCACCCCTCCACTTT
TRBJ2-5 | . | many | TRBV2 | CASTFTQETQYF | TGTGCCAGCACTTTCACCCAAGAGACCCAGTACTTC
TRBJ2-3 | . | few | TRBV5-4 | CASRQTQRQTDTQYF | TGTGCCAGCAGGCAAACCCAACGGCAAACAGATACGCAGTATTTT
TRBJ2-7 | . | many | TRBV27 | CASSLSRREVQYF | TGTGCCAGCAGTTTATCGCGAAGAGAAGTGCAGTACTTC
TRBJ2-5 | TRBD2 | . | TRBV28 | CASTGGARETQYF | TGTGCCAGCACCGGGGGGGCACGGGAGACCCAGTACTTC
TRBJ2-2 | TRBD2 | few | TRBV3-1 | CASSRIRGGNTGELFF | TGTGCCAGCAGCCGGATCCGGGGGGGGAACACCGGGGAGCTGTTTTTT
TRBJ1-6 | . | many | TRBV27 | CASSPLSSPLHF | TGTGCCAGCAGTCCCCTCTCTTCACCCCTCCACTTT